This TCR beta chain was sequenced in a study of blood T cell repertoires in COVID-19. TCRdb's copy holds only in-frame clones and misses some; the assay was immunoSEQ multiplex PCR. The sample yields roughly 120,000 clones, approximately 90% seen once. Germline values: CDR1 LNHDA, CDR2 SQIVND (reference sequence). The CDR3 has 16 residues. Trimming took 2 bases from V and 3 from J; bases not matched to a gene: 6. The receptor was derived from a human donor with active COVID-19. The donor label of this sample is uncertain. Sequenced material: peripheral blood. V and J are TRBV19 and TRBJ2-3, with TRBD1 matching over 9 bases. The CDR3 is CASSISPGQGTDTQYF. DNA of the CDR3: TGTGCCAGTAGTATATCACCGGGACAGGGAACAGATACGCAGTATTTT.